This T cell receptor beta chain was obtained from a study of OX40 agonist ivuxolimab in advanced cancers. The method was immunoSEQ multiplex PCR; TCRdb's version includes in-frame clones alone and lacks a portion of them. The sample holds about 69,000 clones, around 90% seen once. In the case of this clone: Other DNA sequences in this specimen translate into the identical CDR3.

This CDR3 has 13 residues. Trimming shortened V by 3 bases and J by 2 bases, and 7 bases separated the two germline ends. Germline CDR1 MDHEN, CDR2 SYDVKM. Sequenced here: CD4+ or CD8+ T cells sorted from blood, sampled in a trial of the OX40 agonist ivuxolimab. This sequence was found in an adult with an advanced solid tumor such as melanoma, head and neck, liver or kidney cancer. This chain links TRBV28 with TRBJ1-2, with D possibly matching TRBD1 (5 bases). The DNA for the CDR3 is TGTGCCAGCAGTTTGGACAAGAACTATGGCTACACCTTC. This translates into CASSLDKNYGYTF.